The next 14 T cell receptor beta chains were all read from a single sample in a study of cytomegalovirus exposure and HLA in healthy donors. The PCR employed 60 Vbeta primers together with 13 Jbeta primers. Measured with immunoSEQ multiplex PCR; TCRdb has only the in-frame clones, and not every one. The sample carries tens of thousands of clones, 82% recorded once. Sequenced input: PBMCs. All receptors derive from a man aged 50 to 60 in good health and CMV-seronegative.

V and J are TRBV6-1 and TRBJ1-5; TRBD1 might be the D (6 bases). The V end was cut by 4 bases, the J end by 6 bases, with 22 bases between. This CDR3 spans 17 amino acids. Germline V lookup: CDR1 MNHNS, CDR2 SASEGT. DNA of the CDR3: TGTGCCAGCAGTGTTAACATCGGCCCGGGGGGCCTTCAGCCCCAGCATTTT. As protein: CASSVNIGPGGLQPQHF.

The chain couples TRBV9 to TRBJ2-7; TRBD2 matches at 8 bases. The CDR3 is made up of 14 amino acids. CDR1 and CDR2 (germline): SGDLS, YYNGEE. Trimming removed 0 bases from V and 6 bases from J; junction bases left unmatched: 5. The CDR3 sequence is CASSVGDSGTEQYF. The CDR3 nucleotides are TGTGCCAGCAGCGTAGGGGATAGCGGGACCGAGCAGTACTTC.

The V and J genes are TRBV7-2 and TRBJ2-1; 7 bases match TRBD1. Looked up from germline, CDR1 is SGHTA and CDR2 is FQGNSA. Trimming at V came to 4 bases and at J to 7 bases, leaving 10 bases not matched to a gene. This CDR3 contains 15 residues. CDR3 in amino acids: CASSSPNYRGNEQFF. CDR3 bases: TGTGCCAGCAGCTCCCCAAATTACAGGGGAAATGAGCAGTTCTTC.

This chain links TRBV7-2 with TRBJ2-7; D gene ambiguous. The CDR3 is 15 amino acids. The V gene's germline CDR1 is SGHTA and CDR2 FQGNSA. Trimming stripped 5 bases from V and 7 bases from J, with 21 bases between. Here the CDR3 DNA reads TGTGCCAGCAGCCCCGACGAGACTCGCCTACGGGAGCAGTACTTC. This gives the protein CASSPDETRLREQYF.

The table lists this clone with a few counts. V usage is TRBV2 and J usage is TRBJ2-1; perhaps TRBD1 as D (5 bases). Trimming left V 1 base short and J 3 bases short, with 7 bases between. Looked up from germline, CDR1 is SNHLY and CDR2 is FYNNEI. The CDR3 consists of 14 residues. The CDR3, as DNA: TGTGCCAGCAGTGAAGAGGGGAACTACAATGAGCAGTTCTTC. This gives the protein CASSEEGNYNEQFF.

The chain couples TRBV7-3 to TRBJ2-1; 7 positions agree with TRBD2. Germline V CDR1 and CDR2: SGHTA, FQGTGA. V lost 5 bases to trimming and J lost 3 bases; unmatched junction nucleotides: 7. The CDR3 covers 15 residues. The CDR3 DNA reads TGTGCCAGCAGCCCCCGGGTAGCGGGCTACAATGAGCAGTTCTTC. Its translation: CASSPRVAGYNEQFF.

There are a few counts of this clone. V usage is TRBV6-6 and J usage is TRBJ2-5; possibly TRBD1 for D (6 bases). V was pared by 10 bases and J by 1 base, with 10 bases between. The CDR3 loop spans 12 amino acids. Germline V gene data show CDR1 as MNHNY and CDR2 as SVGAGI (reference sequence). The CDR3 coding sequence is TGTGCCACCCGGACAGTCCAAGAGACCCAGTACTTC. It translates to CATRTVQETQYF.

The V gene is TRBV28, the J gene TRBJ1-6, with D tentatively TRBD1 (6 bases). Per germline, CDR1 MDHEN and CDR2 SYDVKM. The V gene lost 6 bases and the J gene lost 7 bases, with 16 bases spanning the gap. CDR3 size: 15 residues. The DNA of the CDR3 is TGTGCCAGCAGCACCCCGGTTCAGGGGAATTCACCCCTCCACTTT. Encoded protein: CASSTPVQGNSPLHF.

The V call is TRBV19, the J call TRBJ2-1; 13 bases are a match to TRBD2. CDR1 LNHDA and CDR2 SQIVND come from the germline V gene (reference sequence). V gave up 3 bases and J gave up 0 bases; unmatched junction bases: 11. This CDR3 has 20 amino acids. The DNA for the CDR3 is TGTGCCAGTAGTATGGGGCCGGGACTAGCGGGATCGTCCTCCTACAATGAGCAGTTCTTC. Its protein is CASSMGPGLAGSSSYNEQFF.

The chain carries TRBV2 and TRBJ2-1; 11 bases match TRBD1. The germline CDR1 and CDR2 sequences are SNHLY and FYNNEI. The CDR3 spans 15 residues. Trimming removed 7 bases from V and 7 bases from J; junction bases left unmatched: 9. The CDR3: CASKSRGQGGNEQFF. The CDR3 bases are TGTGCCAGCAAATCTAGGGGACAGGGGGGGAATGAGCAGTTCTTC.

The rearrangement links TRBV11-2 to TRBJ1-1; 9 bases are shared with TRBD1. V lost 5 bases, J lost 8 bases, and 6 bases stayed unmatched. This CDR3 is built from 13 residues. Germline CDR1 is SGHAT and CDR2 is FQNNGV. The CDR3 region has the DNA TGTGCCAGCAGCCCGGACAGGGGAGGGGAAGCTTTCTTT. This gives the protein CASSPDRGGEAFF. The complete variable domain, with remaining parts taken from reference TRBV11-2 and TRBJ1-1, reads EAGVAQSPRYKIIEKRQSVAFWCNPISGHATLYWYQQILGQGPKLLIQFQNNGVVDDSQLPKDRFSAERLKGVDSTLKIQPAKLEDSAVYLCASSPDRGGEAFFGQGTRLTVV.

The J gene is TRBJ2-4, the V gene TRBV4-1; no reliable D call. Germline V CDR1 and CDR2: MGHRA, YSYEKL. Deletions cut 0 bases from V and 0 bases from J, with 12 bases between. The CDR3 contains 17 residues. CDR3: CASSQDWRLLAKNIQYF. DNA of the CDR3: TGCGCCAGCAGCCAAGATTGGCGGTTACTAGCCAAAAACATTCAGTACTTC.

The chain employs TRBV9 and TRBJ1-2; 10 bases line up with TRBD1. The CDR3 is 14 residues long. J was trimmed by 4 bases and V by 4 bases; bases with no gene match: 4. Looked up from germline, CDR1 is SGDLS and CDR2 is YYNGEE. The CDR3 reads CASSTRTGGYGYTF. The CDR3 nucleotides are TGTGCCAGCAGCACCCGGACAGGGGGCTATGGCTACACCTTC.

The chain employs TRBV27 and TRBJ1-6; 7 bases agree with TRBD1. The V gene's germline CDR1 is MNHEY and CDR2 SMNVEV (reference sequence). The CDR3 is made up of 16 amino acids. With 6 bases clipped from V and 7 bases from J, the junction kept 12 bases outside the gene matches. The CDR3 coding sequence is TGTGCCAGCAGCCTGGACAGGCGGCGGCCAAATTCACCCCTCCACTTT. Its translation: CASSLDRRRPNSPLHF.